This T cell receptor beta chain was found in a study of T cell responses to AZD1222 COVID-19 vaccine. The assay was immunoSEQ multiplex PCR, and TCRdb's table has in-frame clones only and misses some. Counted here are around 50,000 clones, 80% to 90% occurring once; the ten biggest clones make up roughly a tenth. Germline lookup yields CDR1 MNHEY and CDR2 SMNVEV (reference sequence). The CDR3 spans 14 residues. V lost 2 bases and J lost 7, with 14 bases in between. This clone was counted between two and nine times. The chain joins TRBV27 to TRBJ1-1; the D gene is possibly TRBD1 (6 bases). The sample consisted of peripheral blood, taken on day 0 of AZD1222 vaccination. This sequence was found in an adult in good health. This CDR3 reads CASSLGGTLHEAFF. CDR3 nucleotides: TGTGCCAGCAGTTTAGGCGGGACACTCCATGAAGCTTTCTTT.